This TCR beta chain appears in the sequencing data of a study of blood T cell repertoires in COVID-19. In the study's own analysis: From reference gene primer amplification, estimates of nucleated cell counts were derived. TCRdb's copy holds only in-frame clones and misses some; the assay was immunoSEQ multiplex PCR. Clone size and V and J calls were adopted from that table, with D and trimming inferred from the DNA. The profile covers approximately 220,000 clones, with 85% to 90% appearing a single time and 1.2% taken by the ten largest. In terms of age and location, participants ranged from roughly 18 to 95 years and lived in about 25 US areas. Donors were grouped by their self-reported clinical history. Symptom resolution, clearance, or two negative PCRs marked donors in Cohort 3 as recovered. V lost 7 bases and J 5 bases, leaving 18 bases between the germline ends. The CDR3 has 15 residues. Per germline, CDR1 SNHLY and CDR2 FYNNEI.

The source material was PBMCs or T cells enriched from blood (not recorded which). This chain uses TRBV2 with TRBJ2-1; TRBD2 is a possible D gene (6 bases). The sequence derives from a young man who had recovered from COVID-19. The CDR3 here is CASTPSSARNNEQFF. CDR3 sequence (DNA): TGTGCCAGCACCCCCTCTAGCGCAAGGAACAATGAGCAGTTCTTC.